These 18 T cell receptor beta chains were all obtained from the same sample, sequenced in a study of T cells in Graves' hyperthyroidism and ophthalmopathy. RNA transcripts provided the source from which TCR beta CDR3 regions were amplified. An initial round of RT-PCR targeting the TCR CDR3 relied on the HTBI primer set. TCRdb recomputed calls from the multiplex PCR reads with MiXCR, one row per CDR3 protein. The table shows hundreds of thousands of distinct CDR3 sequences, with 16% occurring only once. The sequenced material came from blood. These receptors originate from a woman younger than 30 with Graves' hyperthyroidism.

There are many counts of this clonotype. CDR3 sequence: CSVEVSGSRYEQYF. The CDR3 region has the DNA TGCAGCGTTGAAGTTAGCGGGAGCAGGTACGAGCAGTACTTC. The chain carries TRBV29-1 and TRBJ2-7; 9 bases align to TRBD2. From germline, CDR1 is SQVTM and CDR2 ANQGSEA. The CDR3 is made up of 14 amino acids. V was clipped by 1 base and J by 4 bases; unmatched bases: 5.

The rearrangement uses TRBV27 and TRBJ1-4; D is undetermined. Trimming took off 7 bases at V and 7 bases at J, with 16 bases between the two ends. Germline V CDR1 and CDR2: MNHEY, SMNVEV (reference sequence). The length of the CDR3 is 14 residues. CDR3 protein: CASKNPGRGEKLFF. The CDR3 nucleotides read TGTGCCAGCAAAAACCCTGGACGGGGTGAAAAACTGTTTTTT.

This clonotype has ten or more counts. The chain recombines TRBV11-2 with TRBJ2-5; weak D call: TRBD2 (5 bases). The germline V gene has CDR1 SGHAT and CDR2 FQNNGV. This CDR3 contains 15 residues. V lost 0 bases to trimming and J lost 7 bases, with 15 bases between them. The CDR3, as DNA: TGTGCCAGCAGCTTAGATACGGGGTTTGGAGGGACCCAGTACTTC. Its translation is CASSLDTGFGGTQYF.

This clonotype was counted a few times. The DNA of the CDR3 is TGTGCCAGCAGTTTGGAAACTCAAGGGGAGCTGTTTTTT. It encodes CASSLETQGELFF. V is TRBV27 and J is TRBJ2-2; no clear D. V was trimmed by 3 bases and J by 8 bases, leaving 10 bases between them. The germline V gene has CDR1 MNHEY and CDR2 SMNVEV (reference sequence). The length of the CDR3 is 13 residues.

This clonotype turned up a few times. The chain combines TRBV6-2 or TRBV6-3 with TRBJ1-2; D remains unclear. The germline V and J ends were trimmed by 0 bases and 5 bases, with 10 bases remaining between them. The CDR3 has 14 residues. CDR1 MNHEY and CDR2 SVGEGT come from the germline V gene. The CDR3 DNA reads as TGTGCCAGCAGTTACTCGACCCAAGGATATGGCTACACCTTC. Amino acids: CASSYSTQGYGYTF.

This clonotype occurred a few times. The rearrangement joins TRBV19 to TRBJ2-7; no firm D call. The germline V gene has CDR1 LNHDA and CDR2 SQIVND (reference sequence). This CDR3 has 15 amino acids. Trimming took 4 bases from V and 4 from J, leaving 17 bases between them. The CDR3 DNA reads as TGTGCCAGTAGTACCTCCCCAACTATTAATTACGAGCAGTACTTC. Translating gives CASSTSPTINYEQYF.

The table lists this clonotype with many counts. In DNA, the CDR3 is TGCAGTGCGAGACCCCGGGACTTGCCCTCCTACGAGCAGTACTTC. Its translation: CSARPRDLPSYEQYF. V and J are TRBV20-1 and TRBJ2-7, with D possibly matching TRBD2 (6 bases). This CDR3 has 15 residues. The V end lost 6 bases, the J end lost 0 bases, and 18 bases lay between the germline ends. Germline CDR1 reads DFQATT; CDR2 reads SNEGSKA (reference sequence).

As regards this clonotype: Just one base apart from a much larger clone, this may be a read error. V gene TRBV12-3 or TRBV12-4 combines with J gene TRBJ2-5; 9 positions match TRBD2. The CDR3 is 16 residues long. The CDR3 DNA reads as TGTGCCAGCCGTTTCGGGGTAGCGGGAGTGTCGGAGACCCAGTACTTC. Translating it yields CASRFGVAGVSETQYF.

At least ten counts were recorded for this clonotype. This chain uses TRBV7-2 with TRBJ2-1; either TRBD1 or TRBD2 may fit D (7 bases each). Per the germline V gene, CDR1 is SGHTA and CDR2 is FQGNSA. V dropped 6 bases and J dropped 2 bases, with 17 bases sitting between them. CDR3 size: 16 residues. The CDR3 protein is CASSPGGGTTYNEQFF. The DNA of the CDR3 is TGTGCCAGCAGTCCAGGGGGGGGGACTACCTACAATGAGCAGTTCTTC.

The chain recombines TRBV28 with TRBJ2-1; D not resolved. Germline-derived CDR1 and CDR2 are MDHEN and SYDVKM. Trimming cost V 5 bases and J 6 bases, with 8 bases left between them. This CDR3 contains 12 residues. The CDR3 protein is CASSRYLNEQFF. The CDR3 nucleotides are TGTGCCAGCAGTCGCTATCTCAATGAGCAGTTCTTC.

This clonotype was seen only a few times. V is TRBV5-5 and J is TRBJ2-7; 8 bases are shared with TRBD2. Germline V gene sequence: CDR1 SGHKS, CDR2 YYEKEE (reference sequence). The CDR3 loop spans 16 amino acids. Trimming cost V 0 bases and J 0 bases; bases outside gene matches: 5. The CDR3 nucleotides are TGTGCCAGCAGCTTGGACCCGGGGACTAGCTCCTACGAGCAGTACTTC. The encoded protein is CASSLDPGTSSYEQYF.

This clonotype was counted only a few times. The J gene is TRBJ2-3, the V gene TRBV29-1, with D unclear. Trimming left V 4 bases short and J 0 bases short, with 5 bases between. The CDR3 has 12 amino acids. Germline lookup yields CDR1 SQVTM and CDR2 ANQGSEA. The CDR3 DNA follows: TGCAGCGTTGGGGCAAGCACAGATACGCAGTATTTT. Encoded protein: CSVGASTDTQYF.

Only a few counts were recorded for this clonotype. The V gene is TRBV5-8, the J gene TRBJ1-6; possible D gene TRBD1, 6 bases. The CDR3 is 17 residues long. V was shortened by 0 bases and J by 4 bases, with 14 bases between the two germline ends. Germline values: CDR1 SGHTS, CDR2 YDEGEE. CDR3 amino acids: CASSLDIGTPYNSPLHF. The CDR3 nucleotides are TGTGCCAGCAGCTTGGATATAGGGACACCTTATAATTCACCCCTCCACTTT.

The count of this clonotype is one. Relative to the germline gene, one junction end is altered; a read error may explain this. J is TRBJ2-7 and V is TRBV20-1, with 7 nucleotides matching TRBD1. Germline loops: CDR1 DFQATT, CDR2 SNEGSKA (reference sequence). The CDR3 length is 18 residues. Here the CDR3 reads CSAQGDPGTVSAAYGQYF. In DNA form, the CDR3 reads TGCAGTGCTCAGGGAGACCCCGGGACAGTTTCTGCCGCCTACGGGCAGTACTTC.

This clonotype was observed a handful of times. The chain combines TRBV28 with TRBJ2-3; the D gene is possibly TRBD1 (6 bases). The CDR3 has 19 residues. CDR1 is MDHEN, CDR2 SYDVKM, per germline. With 2 bases removed from V and 1 base from J, the gap between germline ends came to 22 bases. The CDR3 sequence: CASSLALSKGDIRTDTQYF. CDR3 nucleotides: TGTGCCAGCAGTTTAGCGCTATCGAAGGGGGACATTCGCACAGATACGCAGTATTTT.

This clonotype was seen ten or more times. The J gene is TRBJ1-5, the V gene TRBV2; D ambiguous. From germline, CDR1 is SNHLY and CDR2 FYNNEI. The CDR3 runs to 12 residues. Trimming left V 7 bases short and J 7 bases short, with 11 bases between. The CDR3 protein is CASKRLGQPQHF. CDR3 bases: TGTGCCAGCAAGAGGTTAGGACAGCCCCAGCATTTT.

This clonotype has a count of ten or more. This chain links TRBV12-3 or TRBV12-4 with TRBJ2-7; 7 bases align to TRBD1. The CDR3 runs 14 residues. The V and J ends lost 6 bases and 3 bases, in that order; junction bases with no gene match: 8. In nucleotides, the CDR3 is TGTGCCAGCAGCCCGACAGGGATATACTACGAGCAGTACTTC. The encoded protein is CASSPTGIYYEQYF.

The table lists this clonotype with many counts. This chain uses TRBV30 with TRBJ1-5; D possibly corresponds to TRBD1 (5 bases). Germline V lookup: CDR1 GTSNPN, CDR2 SVGIG (reference sequence). The V end was cut by 0 bases, the J end by 7 bases, with 10 bases between. The CDR3 consists of 13 residues. The CDR3 region has the DNA TGTGCCTGGAGTGTAAGGGGACGACAGCCCCAGCATTTT. Protein product: CAWSVRGRQPQHF.